This T cell receptor beta chain emerged from a study of blood T cells in healthy people across ages. Overall study: For every two T cells, template switching captured about one barcoded beta molecule.

The people who gave samples were healthy Caucasians from Russia, aged about 6 to 100. Alongside a J-beta primer mix, a sample-barcoded 5' primer served in a second PCR lasting roughly 7 to 11 cycles. A tag from a template-switch adaptor with 12 random nucleotides marked each cDNA molecule. In TCRdb, the 5' RACE reads were re-called with MiXCR into one record per CDR3 protein. The table lists some 1.7 million distinct CDR3 sequences, over 25% of them singletons. This clonotype has at least ten counts. The receptor's source is a woman in her thirties in good health. Input material: blood.

The CDR3: CAISGASGGIGNEQFF. In nucleotides, the CDR3 is TGTGCCATCAGTGGGGCTAGCGGGGGGATAGGGAATGAGCAGTTCTTC. The chain employs TRBV10-3 and TRBJ2-1; TRBD2 matches 11 bases. The CDR3 is 16 amino acids. Germline trimming cut 4 bases from V and 7 bases from J; bases unmatched to any gene: 9. The V gene's germline CDR1 is ENHRY and CDR2 SYGVKD.